One sample yielded the 32 T cell receptor beta chains listed below, sequenced in a study of shared clonotypes between healthy human individuals. Libraries were prepared by immunoSEQ multiplex PCR; TCRdb keeps only in-frame clonotypes and omits some of them. The sample includes roughly 2.2 million clones, approximately 90% of them seen just once. Sequenced input: naive CD4+ T cells from PBMCs. This sample's subset: CD45RA+ positively selected. These receptors originate from a man between 18 and 35 years old in good health. Some clones in this sample may be carry-over from other donors' samples.

The chain is built from TRBV27 and TRBJ2-7; TRBD1 agrees at 7 bases. CDR1 MNHEY and CDR2 SMNVEV come from the germline V gene (reference sequence). The CDR3 has 17 residues. The trim removed 5 bases at V and 3 bases at J, leaving 16 bases unmatched. The CDR3 DNA reads TGTGCCAGCAGTACCCGTAACAGGGGCCTTAGGGGCTACGAGCAGTACTTC. It is translated as CASSTRNRGLRGYEQYF.

This clone appeared once. The rearrangement uses TRBV5-4 and TRBJ1-2; TRBD1 agrees at 7 bases. Germline loops: CDR1 SGHNT, CDR2 YYREEE (reference sequence). The CDR3 is made up of 14 amino acids. With 4 bases clipped from V and 4 bases from J, the junction kept 7 bases outside the gene matches. CDR3 sequence (DNA): TGTGCCAGCAGCCGACAGGGAAGGGGCTATGGCTACACCTTC. Its translation is CASSRQGRGYGYTF.

The V and J genes are TRBV28 and TRBJ2-3; D unresolved. V dropped 4 bases and J dropped 8 bases, with 19 bases sitting between them. Germline CDR1 reads MDHEN; CDR2 reads SYDVKM. The CDR3 length is 15 residues. CDR3 sequence reads: CASSSPSGGWGTQYF. The CDR3 region has the DNA TGTGCCAGCAGTTCACCTAGTGGTGGGTGGGGTACGCAGTATTTT.

The chain is built from TRBV5-1 and TRBJ2-1; no clear D gene. This CDR3 is 12 amino acids long. Germline values: CDR1 SGHRS, CDR2 YFSETQ. Trimming took off 5 bases at V and 4 bases at J, with 7 bases between the two ends. The CDR3 nucleotides read TGCGCCAGCAGTCCGAGGTACAATGAGCAGTTCTTC. Amino acids: CASSPRYNEQFF.

The chain has TRBV9 and TRBJ2-3, with D tentatively TRBD1 or TRBD2 (6 bases each). V lost 3 bases and J lost 2, with 16 bases in between. Germline V gene data show CDR1 as SGDLS and CDR2 as YYNGEE. This CDR3 region has 16 residues. CDR3 in DNA: TGTGCCAGCAGCGCAATCGGGGGCCCTTCCACAGATACGCAGTATTTT. This codes for CASSAIGGPSTDTQYF.

The V call is TRBV5-1, the J call TRBJ2-3; no firm D call. CDR1 SGHRS and CDR2 YFSETQ come from the germline V gene. Between the trimmed V and J ends, which lost 1 base and 4 bases, there was a span of 4 bases. CDR3 length: 12 residues. CDR3 bases: TGCGCCAGCAGCTTGTTCCCAGATACGCAGTATTTT. Translating gives CASSLFPDTQYF.

The genes are TRBV28 and TRBJ2-1, with 8 bases matching TRBD1. J gave up 15 bases and V 6 bases, and 10 bases lay outside the gene matches. The CDR3 consists of 12 residues. Germline assignment: CDR1 MDHEN and CDR2 SYDVKM. The CDR3 coding sequence is TGTGCCAGCAGCCTCCTTCGGGACAGGATGTTCTTC. Translating gives CASSLLRDRMFF.

The V gene is TRBV25-1, the J gene TRBJ1-2; D is perhaps TRBD1 (5 bases). This CDR3 region has 15 residues. Germline V lookup: CDR1 MGHDK, CDR2 SYGVNS. V was cut by 1 base and J by 6 bases, with 15 bases left in between. The chain's CDR3 is CASSESLRGLHGYTF. The CDR3 coding sequence is TGTGCCAGCAGTGAATCTCTAAGGGGTCTCCATGGCTACACCTTC.

The chain is built from TRBV6-1 and TRBJ1-2, with D maybe TRBD1 (6 bases). The length of the CDR3 is 15 residues. Per germline, CDR1 MNHNS and CDR2 SASEGT. V lost 1 base and J lost 3, with 12 bases in between. The CDR3 DNA reads TGTGCCAGCAGTGAAGGGGGGGCTCGGCACTATGGCTACACCTTC. Translating it yields CASSEGGARHYGYTF.

The chain carries TRBV7-9 and TRBJ2-7; TRBD1 matches at 8 bases. Germline CDR1 and CDR2: SEHNR and FQNEAQ (reference sequence). This CDR3 spans 15 amino acids. V lost 0 bases and J lost 5; bases outside the gene matches: 6. CDR3 residues: CASSLAGAGGHEQYF. Here the CDR3 DNA reads TGTGCCAGCAGCTTAGCGGGGGCAGGGGGCCACGAGCAGTACTTC.

The genes are TRBV30 and TRBJ1-1; D remains ambiguous. In germline, CDR1 is GTSNPN, CDR2 SVGIG (reference sequence). V gave up 3 bases and J gave up 1 base, with 9 bases separating them. The CDR3 loop spans 13 amino acids. CDR3 bases: TGTGCCTGGAGACGAACCCGGAACACTGAAGCTTTCTTT. Translation gives CAWRRTRNTEAFF.

This clone was picked up one time. The chain couples TRBV6-1 to TRBJ2-5; TRBD1 matches at 8 bases. Germline V gene data show CDR1 as MNHNS and CDR2 as SASEGT. V gave up 6 bases and J gave up 5 bases; unmatched junction bases: 8. The CDR3 runs to 14 residues. For the CDR3, the DNA is TGTGCCAGCAGAGATAGACAGGGGAGGGAGACCCAGTACTTC. This gives the protein CASRDRQGRETQYF.

V usage is TRBV7-3 and J usage is TRBJ2-2, with D unresolved. Germline V lookup: CDR1 SGHTA, CDR2 FQGTGA. V shed 0 bases and J shed 1 base, with 9 bases lying between them. The CDR3 sequence is 16 residues long. This CDR3 reads CASSLTNARNTGELFF. DNA of the CDR3: TGTGCCAGCAGCTTAACGAATGCGAGGAACACCGGGGAGCTGTTTTTT.

This chain joins TRBV7-2 and TRBJ2-5; 15 nucleotides align to TRBD2. Germline loops: CDR1 SGHTA, CDR2 FQGNSA. The CDR3 loop spans 15 amino acids. V lost 4 bases, J lost 5 bases, and 2 bases stayed unmatched. CDR3 in DNA: TGTGCCAGCAGCTGGACTAGCGGGAGGGATGAGACCCAGTACTTC. Encoded protein: CASSWTSGRDETQYF.

This clone has a handful of counts. This rearrangement joins TRBV7-3 to TRBJ1-1, with D possibly matching TRBD1 (5 bases). The V end was cut by 6 bases, the J end by 2 bases, with 13 bases between. The CDR3 runs to 14 residues. Germline-derived CDR1 and CDR2 are SGHTA and FQGTGA. The CDR3 loop reads CASSQLTGNTEAFF. The CDR3 DNA reads TGTGCCAGCAGTCAACTTACAGGAAACACTGAAGCTTTCTTT.

This clone was counted a single time. Other nucleotide sequences from this sample produce the same CDR3. The J gene is TRBJ2-4, the V gene TRBV7-2, with D possibly being TRBD2 (6 bases). CDR1 and CDR2 (germline): SGHTA, FQGNSA. CDR3 length equals 13 residues. V gave up 4 bases and J gave up 7 bases, with 11 bases separating them. The CDR3 protein is CASSSGLGNIQYF. Written as DNA, the CDR3 is TGTGCCAGCAGCTCGGGACTGGGGAACATTCAGTACTTC.

This sequence joins TRBV18 and TRBJ2-2, with D maybe TRBD1 (6 bases). From germline, CDR1 is KGHSH and CDR2 LQKENI. V shed 5 bases and J shed 6 bases, with 22 bases lying between them. The CDR3 length is 17 residues. The DNA of the CDR3 is TGTGCCAGCTCAGGCTTCCAACCGGGACAAGTGTCCGGGGAGCTGTTTTTT. It yields the protein CASSGFQPGQVSGELFF.

The rearrangement links TRBV7-9 to TRBJ2-7; the match to TRBD1 covers 12 bases. V was clipped by 3 bases and J by 3 bases; unmatched bases: 3. The germline gives CDR1 SEHNR, CDR2 FQNEAQ (reference sequence). The CDR3 runs to 15 residues. CDR3 DNA sequence: TGTGCCAGCAGCTTGGGGACAGGGGGCGGCTACGAGCAGTACTTC. Its translation is CASSLGTGGGYEQYF.

The V call is TRBV29-1, the J call TRBJ2-7; possibly TRBD1 for D (5 bases). Trimming shortened V by 5 bases and J by 3 bases, and 17 bases separated the two germline ends. Germline-derived CDR1 and CDR2 are SQVTM and ANQGSEA. This CDR3 has 14 residues. Here the CDR3 DNA reads TGCAGCGTTATACCAGACAGATCCTACTACGAGCAGTACTTC. Residues: CSVIPDRSYYEQYF.

The chain uses TRBV7-8 and TRBJ2-1, with 7 bases aligning to TRBD2. Per germline, CDR1 SGHVS and CDR2 FQNEAQ. V was clipped by 5 bases and J by 2 bases; unmatched bases: 12. The length of the CDR3 is 17 residues. The CDR3 nucleotides are TGTGCCAGCAGCCCTTTTATAGCGGGCGTTCCCTACAATGAGCAGTTCTTC. Protein sequence: CASSPFIAGVPYNEQFF. Using reference TRBV7-8 and TRBJ2-1 for the parts outside the CDR3, the full variable domain is GAGVSQSPRYKVAKRGQDVALRCDPISGHVSLFWYQQALGQGPEFLTYFQNEAQLDKSGLPSDRFFAERPEGSVSTLKIQRTQQEDSAVYLCASSPFIAGVPYNEQFFGPGTRLTVL.

With respect to this clone: At the DNA level, this CDR3 is encoded by other sequences in the same sample as well. This sequence joins TRBV6-5 and TRBJ1-2; TRBD1 aligns across 7 bases. The trim removed 0 bases at V and 8 bases at J, leaving 6 bases unmatched. Germline-derived CDR1 and CDR2 are MNHEY and SVGAGI. The CDR3 extends over 14 amino acids. CDR3 coding DNA: TGTGCCAGCAGTTACTCGACAGGGTCTGGAGGCTACACCTTC. Its protein product is CASSYSTGSGGYTF.

This clone appeared a single time. The same CDR3 can be traced to other DNA sequences in this sample. The chain has TRBV5-1 and TRBJ2-2; D ambiguous. The CDR3 extends over 13 amino acids. V was shortened by 1 base and J by 4 bases, with 5 bases between the two germline ends. The V gene's germline CDR1 is SGHRS and CDR2 YFSETQ. The CDR3 coding sequence is TGCGCCAGCAGCTTGAGTAGCACCGGGGAGCTGTTTTTT. It is translated as CASSLSSTGELFF.

The V call is TRBV28, the J call TRBJ1-4; 10 bases agree with TRBD1. From germline, CDR1 is MDHEN and CDR2 SYDVKM. The J segment lost 8 bases and the V segment lost 7 bases, leaving 10 bases of the junction unmatched. The CDR3 is 15 residues long. This CDR3 is CASTGQGDGREKLFF. The CDR3 DNA reads as TGTGCCAGCACAGGACAGGGGGATGGTAGAGAAAAACTGTTTTTT.

As concerns this clone: At the DNA level, this CDR3 is encoded by other sequences in the same sample as well. The V gene is TRBV5-1, the J gene TRBJ2-3; D is ambiguous. The V end was cut by 0 bases, the J end by 3 bases, with 8 bases between. Germline-derived CDR1 and CDR2 are SGHRS and YFSETQ. This CDR3 is built from 14 residues. The CDR3 DNA reads as TGCGCCAGCAGCTTGGGTACAAATACAGATACGCAGTATTTT. It codes for CASSLGTNTDTQYF.

The V gene is TRBV28, the J gene TRBJ1-1; the D is unclear. Trimming took 6 bases from V and 5 from J, leaving 10 bases between them. Germline CDR1 MDHEN, CDR2 SYDVKM. The CDR3 has 12 amino acids. This CDR3 reads CASSSHQTEAFF. DNA for the CDR3: TGTGCCAGCAGCTCCCATCAGACTGAAGCTTTCTTT.

Only a few counts were recorded for this clone. V and J are TRBV7-6 and TRBJ1-1; D is undetermined. Germline V lookup: CDR1 SGHVS, CDR2 FNYEAQ. This CDR3 contains 17 residues. V shed 1 base and J shed 4 bases, with 19 bases lying between them. In DNA, the CDR3 is TGTGCCAGCAGCTTAGGACCCTCAGCAAGCGGGAGCACTGAAGCTTTCTTT. Protein sequence: CASSLGPSASGSTEAFF.

The V call is TRBV2, the J call TRBJ2-4; a possible D gene is TRBD1 (6 bases). The CDR3 consists of 17 residues. The V gene's germline CDR1 is SNHLY and CDR2 FYNNEI. The V end lost 4 bases, the J end lost 5 bases, and 21 bases lay between the germline ends. CDR3 in DNA: TGTGCCAGCAGTGCGGCAGCAGGGGCATTGGGACAAAACATTCAGTACTTC. Translating it yields CASSAAAGALGQNIQYF.

This chain uses TRBV27 with TRBJ2-7; the D call may be TRBD1 or TRBD2 (5 bases each). CDR3 size: 15 residues. Trimming cost V 5 bases and J 7 bases, with 21 bases left between them. In germline, CDR1 is MNHEY, CDR2 SMNVEV (reference sequence). CDR3 DNA sequence: TGTGCCAGCAGTCCCGTTCCGGGGCCCTCTCGGGAGCAGTACTTC. Protein: CASSPVPGPSREQYF.

This chain connects TRBV19 to TRBJ2-3, with 9 bases lining up with TRBD1. The ends lost 1 base at V and 6 bases at J; junction bases unmatched: 5. Looked up from germline, CDR1 is LNHDA and CDR2 is SQIVND (reference sequence). This CDR3 has 15 amino acids. Written as DNA, the CDR3 is TGTGCCAGTAGTATAGGAGGACAGGGGACGGATACGCAGTATTTT. Protein product: CASSIGGQGTDTQYF.

This clone was seen only a few times. This sample includes further DNA sequences coding for the same CDR3. This chain links TRBV7-9 with TRBJ1-5; 7 bases are a match to TRBD1. This CDR3 has 13 residues. The V gene's germline CDR1 is SEHNR and CDR2 FQNEAQ (reference sequence). V shed 5 bases and J 5 bases; nucleotides not matched to a gene: 3. The CDR3 DNA sequence: TGTGCCAGCAGCAGTCAGGGGGATCAGCCCCAGCATTTT. Its protein product is CASSSQGDQPQHF.

The J gene is TRBJ2-5, the V gene TRBV9; a weak D match, TRBD2 (5 bases). Germline values: CDR1 SGDLS, CDR2 YYNGEE. This CDR3 spans 15 amino acids. Between the trimmed V and J ends, which lost 4 bases and 2 bases, there was a span of 15 bases. CDR3 residues: CASSSTPRGQETQYF. Written as DNA, the CDR3 is TGTGCCAGCAGCTCAACACCACGGGGTCAAGAGACCCAGTACTTC. The entire variable domain, with the rest obtained from reference TRBV9 and TRBJ2-5, is as follows: DSGVTQTPKHLITATGQRVTLRCSPRSGDLSVYWYQQSLDQGLQFLIQYYNGEERAKGNILERFSAQQFPDLHSELNLSSLELGDSALYFCASSSTPRGQETQYFGPGTRLLVL.

The chain uses TRBV25-1 and TRBJ2-3; D might be TRBD1 or TRBD2, each matching 5 bases. The CDR3 loop spans 15 amino acids. Germline V CDR1 and CDR2: MGHDK, SYGVNS. The V gene lost 2 bases and the J gene lost 2 bases, with 11 bases spanning the gap. CDR3 region: CASSEAGTHTDTQYF. The CDR3 DNA sequence: TGTGCCAGCAGTGAAGCCGGGACCCACACAGATACGCAGTATTTT.